This TCR beta chain was sequenced during a study of cytomegalovirus exposure and HLA in healthy donors (TCRdb year 2017). Broadly, across the study: According to a later analysis, the roughly 130 validation repertoires were produced on the same platform as the approximately 600 repertoires of the first cohort. To predict cytomegalovirus infection status, the study brought together high-throughput TCR immunosequencing, statistical association of individual TCRs with disease status, and machine learning. The aim of the study was to test whether cataloging public T cell receptors could identify signatures of past pathogen exposure. Besides the first cohort of 500 to 700 subjects, a separate validation cohort made up of over a hundred different subjects was used. The full study reports these points: A few of the identified cytomegalovirus-associated TCR beta chains were confirmed in vitro to be specific for cytomegalovirus antigens. While some public TCRs were present in many individuals, most TCR sequences turned up only very rarely across donors. The validation cohort had no HLA typing available for a later analysis, so co-occurrence within that cohort was assessed over all 120 or so repertoires. The study listed 150 to 200 TCR beta chains as associated with cytomegalovirus. The authors suggested that the approach could potentially be generalized to other disease states and immunological phenotypes. In both the original and validation cohorts, the classifier was reported to diagnose cytomegalovirus status with high specificity and sensitivity. Subsequent analysis determined that TCRs grouped into clusters in the first cohort also showed a tendency toward co-occurrence across the roughly 110 validation repertoires, and approximately 93% of cluster scores exceeded 0.

The library was prepared using the immunoSEQ multiplex PCR assay. The study's processing was this. To diagnose cytomegalovirus status from the catalog of TCR beta chain sequences, a statistical classification framework was built. This immuneACCESS table, as held by TCRdb, lists in-frame sequences with V and J called but not all clones. Of the missing ones, under half trace to an unresolved V gene in checked studies; the others have no known cause. The V and J calls and clone size come from that table; D and trimming were worked out from the DNA. The sample table records under 250,000 clones; 70% to 90% of these occur just once. The top ten constitute around 5.5% of the sample. Remarks on this clone: There is no known antigen for this receptor. Base quality data are lacking; no much larger clone is found one base away.

Donors formed part of the validation cohort, which comprised some 120 subjects and was distinct from the first cohort of 550 to 850 subjects. V loses 4 bases of germline sequence and J loses 0 bases, and the interval between the two ends is 7 bases. From the cysteine through the phenylalanine, the CDR3 covers 14 amino acids. Just the 42-base CDR3 DNA is kept, in frame starting at base 1. The germline V gene supplies CDR1 SNHLY and CDR2 FYNNEI. The receptor chain draws on TRBV2 and TRBJ1-5; the D gene assignment is ambiguous. Specimen: PBMCs. The origin of this receptor is a woman aged 18-29 years in good health and CMV-seronegative. The nucleotides are TGTGCCAGCAGTGGAGACTATAGCAATCAGCCCCAGCATTTT. Its translation is CASSGDYSNQPQHF.